The T cell receptor beta chain under discussion was sequenced for a study of T cells in localized non-small cell lung cancer. Study outcomes and limitations: Longer survival (overall) was linked to higher T cell density in blood.

Notes on this clone: The antigen remains unidentified.

Data came from immunoSEQ multiplex PCR; TCRdb stores just in-frame clones and leaves some out. The sample lists 38,000 or so clones, about 76% occurring once. The CDR3 spans 15 residues. V shed 2 bases and J 3 bases; nucleotides not matched to a gene: 7. The germline V gene encodes CDR1 SGHTS and CDR2 YDEGEE. The V and J genes are TRBV5-8 and TRBJ2-5, with TRBD1 identical over 7 bases. The sample here was peripheral blood mononuclear cells, taken before any cancer treatment. The receptor was derived from an older male donor with stage II lung adenocarcinoma. The CDR3 coding sequence is TGTGCCAGCAGCTTTGATCGACAGGGTAAAGAGACCCAGTACTTC. Translating gives CASSFDRQGKETQYF.